One sample yielded the 19 T cell receptor beta chains listed below, sequenced in a study of cytomegalovirus exposure and HLA in healthy donors (dated by TCRdb to 2017 to 2019). Library creation used the immunoSEQ multiplex PCR assay. A mixture of 60 forward primers for TCR Vbeta segments and 13 reverse primers for TCR Jbeta segments was used in the multiplex PCR. The table comes from immuneACCESS by way of TCRdb, which keeps in-frame sequences with V and J called. Part of the clones is missing from these tables; in studies checked, under half for an unresolved V gene and the rest for unknown reasons. The sample table on file contains about 83,000 clones. 3.5% to 4% of the sample goes to the ten largest clones. Sequencing input: PBMCs. These receptors were obtained from a man aged 18 to 29 in good health and CMV-seropositive.

The rearrangement links TRBV6-1 to TRBJ2-2; the match to TRBD1 covers 9 bases. V shed 11 bases and J 0 bases; nucleotides not matched to a gene: 7. Germline values: CDR1 MNHNS, CDR2 SASEGT. The CDR3 contains 15 residues. CDR3 nucleotide sequence: TGTGCCGCTGGGACAGGGCGAACGAACACCGGGGAGCTGTTTTTT. It specifies CAAGTGRTNTGELFF.

The gene calls are TRBV6-1 and TRBJ2-2, with D maybe TRBD2 (6 bases). The CDR3 consists of 12 residues. Trimming cost V 8 bases and J 7 bases, with 11 bases left between them. Germline values: CDR1 MNHNS, CDR2 SASEGT. CDR3 protein: CASSSDGGELFF. The CDR3 region has the DNA TGTGCCAGCTCTAGCGATGGCGGGGAGCTGTTTTTT.

V gene TRBV5-1 combines with J gene TRBJ1-4, with TRBD1 matching over 8 bases. The J segment lost 8 bases and the V segment lost 0 bases, leaving 12 bases of the junction unmatched. The CDR3 is made up of 17 amino acids. Germline CDR1 reads SGHRS; CDR2 reads YFSETQ. The CDR3 is CASSLGGTGNLREKLFF. The CDR3 DNA sequence: TGCGCCAGCAGCTTGGGGGGGACAGGCAATCTGCGGGAAAAACTGTTTTTT.

The chain uses TRBV5-1 and TRBJ2-7, with TRBD1 identical over 7 bases. The CDR3 has 18 amino acids. The V gene end was trimmed by 2 bases and the J gene end by 1 base; junction bases not matched to a gene: 15. The V gene's germline CDR1 is SGHRS and CDR2 YFSETQ. The CDR3 DNA follows: TGCGCCAGCAGCTTCGGACAGGTCTCCTATCTGGGTTCCTACGAGCAGTACTTC. Translated: CASSFGQVSYLGSYEQYF. Supplemented by reference TRBV5-1 and TRBJ2-7, the full variable domain reads KAGVTQTPRYLIKTRGQQVTLSCSPISGHRSVSWYQQTPGQGLQFLFEYFSETQRNKGNFPGRFSGRQFSNSRSEMNVSTLELGDSALYLCASSFGQVSYLGSYEQYFGPGTRLTVT.

The chain employs TRBV6-1 and TRBJ1-2; D may be TRBD1 (5 bases). V lost 8 bases and J 3 bases, leaving 10 bases between the germline ends. This CDR3 spans 12 amino acids. Germline V CDR1 and CDR2: MNHNS, SASEGT. CDR3 sequence: CASGGWDYGYTF. CDR3 nucleotides: TGTGCCAGCGGGGGGTGGGACTATGGCTACACCTTC.

The J gene is TRBJ2-7, the V gene TRBV4-2, with 7 positions matching TRBD2. V shed 0 bases and J 2 bases; nucleotides not matched to a gene: 7. This CDR3 contains 16 residues. Germline values: CDR1 LGHNA, CDR2 YNFKEQ. The CDR3, as DNA: TGTGCCAGCAGCCAAGAGAGGGGAGGGATCGCCTACGAGCAGTACTTC. Encoded protein: CASSQERGGIAYEQYF.

The J gene is TRBJ2-3, the V gene TRBV5-1; 9 nucleotides align to TRBD1. The CDR3 extends over 17 amino acids. CDR1 and CDR2 from the germline V gene are SGHRS and YFSETQ. After removal of 2 bases from V and 6 bases from J, the junction contained 13 bases not matched to a gene. The DNA of the CDR3 is TGCGCCAGCAGCTTTGGTTTAGGGACAGGGAGGTCGGATACGCAGTATTTT. It specifies CASSFGLGTGRSDTQYF.

V and J are TRBV6-1 and TRBJ2-5; tentative D call: TRBD2 (6 bases). Deletions cut 11 bases from V and 5 bases from J, with 18 bases between. The germline gives CDR1 MNHNS, CDR2 SASEGT. The CDR3 is 13 residues long. Here the CDR3 DNA reads TGTGCCGGCTGCCGGGGGTCAGAGGAGACCCAGTACTTC. Translation gives CAGCRGSEETQYF.

The chain combines TRBV19 with TRBJ1-2; D is unclear. Germline lookup yields CDR1 LNHDA and CDR2 SQIVND (reference sequence). V was pared by 3 bases and J by 8 bases, with 13 bases between. The CDR3 runs to 13 residues. The CDR3 protein is CASSINGPGGYTF. CDR3 coding DNA: TGTGCCAGTAGTATTAATGGCCCGGGGGGCTACACCTTC.

The V gene is TRBV14, the J gene TRBJ1-2, with 8 bases matching TRBD1. The CDR3 covers 12 residues. V lost 4 bases and J lost 8; bases outside the gene matches: 3. CDR1 is SGHDN and CDR2 is FVKESK in the germline V gene. CDR3 amino acids: CASSPWTGGYTF. DNA for the CDR3: TGTGCCAGCAGCCCCTGGACAGGGGGCTACACCTTC.

The V gene is TRBV11-2, the J gene TRBJ2-3, with TRBD2 matching 10 bases. Germline values: CDR1 SGHAT, CDR2 FQNNGV. The CDR3 consists of 16 residues. V dropped 1 base and J dropped 4; count of bases not matched to a gene: 5. Here the CDR3 reads CASSLGLAGVADTQYF. The CDR3 coding sequence is TGTGCCAGCAGCTTAGGGCTAGCGGGAGTGGCAGATACGCAGTATTTT.

For this clone: At one end, the junction sequence differs from germline, possibly due to a read error. In DNA, the CDR3 is TGTGCTAGCAGCTTAGCACCCGGGGAGCCCCAGCATTTT. Its protein product is CASSLAPGEPQHF. The J gene is TRBJ1-5, the V gene TRBV7-7; D gene unclear. CDR3 length: 13 residues. Looked up from germline, CDR1 is SSHAT and CDR2 is FNYEAQ (reference sequence).

This chain joins TRBV11-2 and TRBJ1-2; no clear D. The germline V gene encodes CDR1 SGHAT and CDR2 FQNNGV. V lost 4 bases, J lost 4 bases, and 16 bases lay in between. The CDR3 consists of 15 residues. CDR3 sequence (DNA): TGTGCCAGCAGCTCCCGCGAGGATTACGGCTATGGCTACACCTTC. This sequence encodes CASSSREDYGYGYTF.

The chain has TRBV30 and TRBJ1-1; tentatively, D is TRBD1 (5 bases). Deletions cut 0 bases from V and 10 bases from J, with 24 bases between. CDR1 GTSNPN and CDR2 SVGIG come from the germline V gene (reference sequence). This CDR3 has 16 amino acids. The CDR3: CAWSVGPVSRERGAFF. In DNA form, the CDR3 reads TGTGCCTGGAGTGTAGGCCCCGTTTCCAGGGAAAGAGGAGCTTTCTTT.

V gene TRBV6-5 combines with J gene TRBJ1-2; 7 bases are a match to TRBD1. Germline CDR1 MNHEY, CDR2 SVGAGI. The CDR3 is 15 amino acids. The trim removed 5 bases at V and 2 bases at J, leaving 8 bases unmatched. This chain's CDR3 is CASSRENRGNYGYTF. In DNA, the CDR3 is TGTGCCAGCAGTCGGGAAAACAGGGGAAACTATGGCTACACCTTC.

V usage is TRBV10-3 and J usage is TRBJ1-5; no clear D gene. This CDR3 is 13 amino acids long. The germline gives CDR1 ENHRY, CDR2 SYGVKD. Trimming left V 6 bases short and J 5 bases short, with 11 bases between. CDR3 amino acids: CAIRAEEDQPQHF. CDR3 bases: TGTGCCATCAGGGCAGAGGAGGATCAGCCCCAGCATTTT.

CDR3 amino acids: CASSIAGTGYEQYF. DNA for the CDR3: TGTGCCAGTAGTATAGCAGGGACAGGGTACGAGCAGTACTTC. V and J are TRBV19 and TRBJ2-7; 9 bases align to TRBD1. Unmatched junction bases numbered 2, after V lost 1 base and J lost 4 bases. This CDR3 has 14 amino acids. CDR1 and CDR2 (germline): LNHDA, SQIVND (reference sequence).

The V and J genes are TRBV9 and TRBJ2-1; 9 nucleotides agree with TRBD2. Germline lookup yields CDR1 SGDLS and CDR2 YYNGEE. The CDR3 covers 14 residues. V was clipped by 2 bases and J by 8 bases; unmatched bases: 5. The CDR3 bases are TGTGCCAGCAGCGTTAGCGGGAGCGGGTATGAGCAGTTCTTC. Translated, it gives CASSVSGSGYEQFF. The whole variable domain, remainder taken from reference TRBV9 and TRBJ2-1, is DSGVTQTPKHLITATGQRVTLRCSPRSGDLSVYWYQQSLDQGLQFLIQYYNGEERAKGNILERFSAQQFPDLHSELNLSSLELGDSALYFCASSVSGSGYEQFFGPGTRLTVL.

This rearrangement joins TRBV28 to TRBJ2-5; TRBD2 matches at 15 bases. The J segment lost 6 bases and the V segment lost 4 bases, leaving 9 bases of the junction unmatched. In germline, CDR1 is MDHEN, CDR2 SYDVKM. The CDR3 runs 17 residues. Written as DNA, the CDR3 is TGTGCCAGCAGTTACCTAGGACTAGCGGGAGGGAGGCAGACCCAGTACTTC. It specifies CASSYLGLAGGRQTQYF.